A selection of T cell receptor beta chains follows, all from one sample in a study of T cells after yellow fever vaccination. TCRdb used MiXCR to reprocess the 5' RACE reads, holding one entry per CDR3 protein. The sample includes 300,000 to 400,000 distinct CDR3 sequences, 8.7% of them seen just once. Sequences were derived from PBMCs, sampled on the day of the first yellow fever vaccination. The receptors shown here come from a man aged 18 to 29 who received the YFV17D yellow fever vaccine. CDR3s include the opening cysteine and the closing phenylalanine or tryptophan. A D gene is named only where the DNA matches it firmly. Size values are once, few and many counts, or a class for expanded clones, and some rows have none.

v_gene	abundance	j_gene	d_gene	CDR3nt	CDR3aa
TRBV7-2	few	TRBJ1-6	NA	TGTGCCAGCAGCTTGGCCCGGGGCTCCTATAATTCACCCCTCCACTTT	CASSLARGSYNSPLHF
TRBV2	NA	TRBJ2-5	NA	TGTGCCAGCAGTTACCACAGGGAGACCCAGTACTTC	CASSYHRETQYF
TRBV6-2/TRBV6-3	few	TRBJ2-5	NA	TGTGCCAGCAGCGACCCAAAAGAGACCCAGTACTTC	CASSDPKETQYF
TRBV5-1	NA	TRBJ1-6	TRBD1	TGCGCCAGCCGGGACAGTGTCAATTCACCCCTCCACTTT	CASRDSVNSPLHF
TRBV7-2	NA	TRBJ2-3	NA	TGTGCCAGCAGCCCCCCTCTGGGGGACATGGGCACAGATACGCAGTATTTT	CASSPPLGDMGTDTQYF
TRBV20-1	few	TRBJ1-1	NA	TGCAGTGCTAGAGATGGGAAGGGGTCTGAAGCTTTCTTT	CSARDGKGSEAFF
TRBV7-9	NA	TRBJ2-2	TRBD2	TGTGCCAGCAGCTCCACGGGGGGGGGCACCGGGGAGCTGTTTTTT	CASSSTGGGTGELFF
TRBV28	NA	TRBJ1-5	NA	TGTGCCAGCAAGTGGGGGAGCAATCAGCCCCAGCATTTT	CASKWGSNQPQHF
TRBV7-8	many	TRBJ2-1	TRBD2	TGTGCCAGCAGCGTACTAGCGGGGGTCGACAGGAATGAGCAGTTCTTC	CASSVLAGVDRNEQFF
TRBV4-1	few	TRBJ2-1	NA	TGCGCCAGCAGCCAATCGATCCGGAGCTCCTACAATGAGCAGTTCTTC	CASSQSIRSSYNEQFF
TRBV9	few	TRBJ2-5	NA	TGTGCCAGCAGCGCGGGGCTAAAAGAGACCCAGTACTTC	CASSAGLKETQYF
TRBV11-2	many	TRBJ2-7	TRBD1	TGTGCCAGCAGCCCGGGACAGGGGGCCGAGCAGTACTTC	CASSPGQGAEQYF
TRBV5-1	few	TRBJ2-7	NA	TGCGCCAGCAGCCCGGACTCCAGAGCCTACGAGCAGTACTTC	CASSPDSRAYEQYF
TRBV10-3	few	TRBJ1-4	NA	TGTGCCATCAGTGTCCGGCCGGCCTCAACTAATGAAAAACTGTTTTTT	CAISVRPASTNEKLFF
TRBV11-2	many	TRBJ2-5	NA	TGTGCCAGCGGTGTTGAGGAGACCCAGTACTTC	CASGVEETQYF
TRBV29-1	few	TRBJ2-4	NA	TGCAGCGCCCCAAGGAGCCATTTCAAAAACATTCAGTACTTC	CSAPRSHFKNIQYF
TRBV20-1	few	TRBJ1-4	NA	TGCAGTGCTGCCGCGGGCCCCAAATCTGCAACTAATGAAAAACTGTTTTTT	CSAAAGPKSATNEKLFF
TRBV9	few	TRBJ2-3	NA	TGTGCCAGCAGCCCCAGACTGAGCGGTACGCAGTATTTT	CASSPRLSGTQYF
TRBV27	many	TRBJ2-1	NA	TGTGCCAGCAGTACCGGGGCCTACAATGAGCAGTTCTTC	CASSTGAYNEQFF
TRBV11-2	few	TRBJ1-2	NA	TGTGCCAGCAGCTCCCAAATCGACAGGAGGAAAACCTATGGCTACACCTTC	CASSSQIDRRKTYGYTF
TRBV20-1	NA	TRBJ1-6	TRBD1	TGCAGTGGCCAAGACAGGGGCGCCCACGATTCACCCCTCCACTTT	CSGQDRGAHDSPLHF
TRBV30	NA	TRBJ1-3	NA	TGTGCCTGGAGTGTACCAGCTGGAAACACCATATATTTT	CAWSVPAGNTIYF
TRBV5-6	NA	TRBJ2-2	NA	TGTGCCAGCAGCTATATGACGAATCCGGCCGGGGAGCTGTTTTTT	CASSYMTNPAGELFF
TRBV18	NA	TRBJ2-1	TRBD1	TGTGCCAGCTCCCCGGGGACAGGGAGTGGTGAGCAGTTCTTC	CASSPGTGSGEQFF
TRBV3-1	NA	TRBJ1-2	NA	TGTGCCAGCTCACCTCGCCGACTGGATGGCTACACCTTC	CASSPRRLDGYTF
TRBV20-1	few	TRBJ1-1	TRBD1	TGCAGTGCTAGGGACAGGTTGAACACTGAAGCTTTCTTT	CSARDRLNTEAFF
TRBV12-3/TRBV12-4	few	TRBJ1-5	NA	TGTGCCAGCAGTCCCAGTACTTATAGCAATCAGCCCCAGCATTTT	CASSPSTYSNQPQHF
TRBV27	few	TRBJ2-2	NA	TGTGCCAGCAGTCGCCGGACAGGGAGGGGCGGGGAGCTGTTTTTT	CASSRRTGRGGELFF
TRBV7-2	few	TRBJ1-5	NA	TGTGCCAGCAGCTTAGTGTCGGCAGCGGGTCAGCCCCAGCATTTT	CASSLVSAAGQPQHF
TRBV20-1	few	TRBJ2-7	NA	TGCAGTGCTTATAAACCCGACCGATTCTACGAGCAGTACTTC	CSAYKPDRFYEQYF
TRBV7-2	many	TRBJ1-4	NA	TGTGCCAGCAGCTTTGACAGGCAGAACGAAAAACTGTTTTTT	CASSFDRQNEKLFF
TRBV27	few	TRBJ2-1	NA	TGTGCCAGCAGTTCACAGGGTCCCTCCTACAATGAGCAGTTCTTC	CASSSQGPSYNEQFF
TRBV20-1	few	TRBJ1-2	TRBD1	TGCAGTGCTATTGCAGTGACAGGGGACCATGGCTACACCTTC	CSAIAVTGDHGYTF
TRBV7-3	NA	TRBJ2-3	NA	TGTGCCAGCAGCCCCAGGGGGCAGACTAGCGAGCAAAGAGATACGCAGTATTTT	CASSPRGQTSEQRDTQYF
TRBV11-2	NA	TRBJ2-3	NA	TGTGCCAGCAGCTCGGGGACACGCACAGATACGCAGTATTTT	CASSSGTRTDTQYF
TRBV7-2	few	TRBJ1-1	NA	TGTGCCAGCAGCTATGCCGACAGGCTGAACACTGAAGCTTTCTTT	CASSYADRLNTEAFF
TRBV10-2	NA	TRBJ1-6	NA	TGCGCCAGCAGTGACCAGGGGACAAATTCACCCCTCCACTTT	CASSDQGTNSPLHF
TRBV20-1	NA	TRBJ2-1	TRBD2	TGCTGTGCTAGGCCTAGCGGGGGGGCCTTATGGAATGAGCAGTTCTTC	CCARPSGGALWNEQFF
TRBV12-3/TRBV12-4	many	TRBJ2-3	NA	TGTGCCAGCAGCTCGAACAGGGAAGCAGATACGCAGTATTTT	CASSSNREADTQYF
TRBV11-3	few	TRBJ2-1	NA	TGTGCCAGCAGCTCCCGACAGAATGAGCAGTTCTTC	CASSSRQNEQFF